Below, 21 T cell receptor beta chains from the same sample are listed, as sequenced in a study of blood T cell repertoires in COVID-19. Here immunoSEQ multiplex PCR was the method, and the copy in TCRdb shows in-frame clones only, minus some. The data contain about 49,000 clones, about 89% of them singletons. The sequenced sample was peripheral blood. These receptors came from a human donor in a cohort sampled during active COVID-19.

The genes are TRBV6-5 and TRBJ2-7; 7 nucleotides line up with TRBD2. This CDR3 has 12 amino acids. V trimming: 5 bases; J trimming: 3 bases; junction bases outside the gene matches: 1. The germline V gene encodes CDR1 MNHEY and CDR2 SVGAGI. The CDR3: CASSTGGYEQYF. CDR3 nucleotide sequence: TGTGCCAGCAGTACGGGGGGCTACGAGCAGTACTTC.

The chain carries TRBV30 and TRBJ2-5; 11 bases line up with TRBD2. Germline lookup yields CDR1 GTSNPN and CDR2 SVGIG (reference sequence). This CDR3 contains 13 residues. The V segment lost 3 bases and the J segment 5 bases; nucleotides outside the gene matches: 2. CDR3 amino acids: CAWRRLAGETQYF. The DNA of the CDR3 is TGTGCCTGGAGAAGACTAGCGGGGGAGACCCAGTACTTC.

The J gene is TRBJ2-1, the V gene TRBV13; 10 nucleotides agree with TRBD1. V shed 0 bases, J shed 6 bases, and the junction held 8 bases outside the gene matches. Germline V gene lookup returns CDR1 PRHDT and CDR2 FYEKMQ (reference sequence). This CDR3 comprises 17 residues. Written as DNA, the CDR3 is TGTGCCAGCAGCTTAGGTTACCCGGGACAGGGGATCAATGAGCAGTTCTTC. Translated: CASSLGYPGQGINEQFF.

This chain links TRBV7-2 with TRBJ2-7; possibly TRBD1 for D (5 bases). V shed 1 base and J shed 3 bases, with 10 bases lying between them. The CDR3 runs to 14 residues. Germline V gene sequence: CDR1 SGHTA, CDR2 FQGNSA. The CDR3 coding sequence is TGTGCCAGCAGCTTAGAGGGGTTGTTCTACGAGCAGTACTTC. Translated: CASSLEGLFYEQYF. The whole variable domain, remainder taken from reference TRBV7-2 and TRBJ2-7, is GAGVSQSPSNKVTEKGKDVELRCDPISGHTALYWYRQSLGQGLEFLIYFQGNSAPDKSGLPSDRFSAERTGGSVSTLTIQRTQQEDSAVYLCASSLEGLFYEQYFGPGTRLTVT.

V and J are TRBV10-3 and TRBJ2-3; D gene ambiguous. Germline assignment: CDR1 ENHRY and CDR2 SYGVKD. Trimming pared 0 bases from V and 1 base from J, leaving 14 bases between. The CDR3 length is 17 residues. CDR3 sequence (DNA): TGTGCCATCAGTGAGTCGCCCCTCACAGCTGGCACAGATACGCAGTATTTT. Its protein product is CAISESPLTAGTDTQYF.

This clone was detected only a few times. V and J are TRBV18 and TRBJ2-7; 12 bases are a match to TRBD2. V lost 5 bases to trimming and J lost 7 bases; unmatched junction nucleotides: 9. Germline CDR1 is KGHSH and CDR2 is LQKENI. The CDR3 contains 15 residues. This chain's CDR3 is CASSITSGRPGEQYF. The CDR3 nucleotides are TGTGCCAGCTCAATTACTAGCGGGAGGCCGGGGGAGCAGTACTTC.

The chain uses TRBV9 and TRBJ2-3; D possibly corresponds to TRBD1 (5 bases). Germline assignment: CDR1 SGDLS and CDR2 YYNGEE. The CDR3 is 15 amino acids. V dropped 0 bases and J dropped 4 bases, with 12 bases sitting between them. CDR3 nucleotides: TGTGCCAGCAGCGTAGGTGGGGCGGTCGCAGATACGCAGTATTTT. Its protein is CASSVGGAVADTQYF.

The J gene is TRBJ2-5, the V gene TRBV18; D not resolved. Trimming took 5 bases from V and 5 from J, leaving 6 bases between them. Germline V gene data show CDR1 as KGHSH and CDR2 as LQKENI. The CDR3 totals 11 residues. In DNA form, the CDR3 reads TGTGCCAGCTCAGCTCAGGAGACCCAGTACTTC. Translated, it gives CASSAQETQYF. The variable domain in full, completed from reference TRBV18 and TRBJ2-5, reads NAGVMQNPRHLVRRRGQEARLRCSPMKGHSHVYWYRQLPEEGLKFMVYLQKENIIDESGMPKERFSAEFPKEGPSILRIQQVVRGDSAAYFCASSAQETQYFGPGTRLLVL.

CDR3 in amino acids: CASSFTTPVSRNEQFF. CDR3 nucleotide sequence: TGCGCCAGCAGCTTTACGACTCCCGTTAGTAGAAATGAGCAGTTCTTC. The gene calls are TRBV5-1 and TRBJ2-1; D unresolved. The CDR3 contains 16 residues. The germline CDR1 and CDR2 sequences are SGHRS and YFSETQ. V lost 2 bases to trimming and J lost 7 bases, with 19 bases between them. Filled out from reference TRBV5-1 and TRBJ2-1, the complete variable domain reads KAGVTQTPRYLIKTRGQQVTLSCSPISGHRSVSWYQQTPGQGLQFLFEYFSETQRNKGNFPGRFSGRQFSNSRSEMNVSTLELGDSALYLCASSFTTPVSRNEQFFGPGTRLTVL.

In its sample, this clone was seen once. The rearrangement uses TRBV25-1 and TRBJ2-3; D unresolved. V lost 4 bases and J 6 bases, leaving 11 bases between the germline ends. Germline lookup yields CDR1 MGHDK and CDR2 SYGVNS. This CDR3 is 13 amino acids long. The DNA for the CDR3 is TGTGCCAGCAGTGGGCAGGTCCCTGATACGCAGTATTTT. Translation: CASSGQVPDTQYF.

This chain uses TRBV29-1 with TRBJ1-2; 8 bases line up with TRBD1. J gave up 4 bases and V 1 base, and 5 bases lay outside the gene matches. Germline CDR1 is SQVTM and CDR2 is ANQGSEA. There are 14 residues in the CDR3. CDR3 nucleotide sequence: TGCAGCGTTGAAGTACAGGGGGAGGGCTATGGCTACACCTTC. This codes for CSVEVQGEGYGYTF.

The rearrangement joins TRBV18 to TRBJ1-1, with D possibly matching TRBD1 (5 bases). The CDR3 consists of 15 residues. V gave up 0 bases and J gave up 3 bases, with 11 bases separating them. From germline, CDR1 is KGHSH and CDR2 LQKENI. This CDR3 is CASSPPTVPYTEAFF. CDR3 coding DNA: TGTGCCAGCTCACCACCGACAGTACCCTACACTGAAGCTTTCTTT.

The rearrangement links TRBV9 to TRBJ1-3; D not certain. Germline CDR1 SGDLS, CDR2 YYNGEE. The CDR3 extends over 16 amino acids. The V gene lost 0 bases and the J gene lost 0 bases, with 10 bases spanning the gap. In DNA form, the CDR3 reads TGTGCCAGCAGCGTAGGGCCCTTTGTCTCTGGAAACACCATATATTTT. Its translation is CASSVGPFVSGNTIYF.

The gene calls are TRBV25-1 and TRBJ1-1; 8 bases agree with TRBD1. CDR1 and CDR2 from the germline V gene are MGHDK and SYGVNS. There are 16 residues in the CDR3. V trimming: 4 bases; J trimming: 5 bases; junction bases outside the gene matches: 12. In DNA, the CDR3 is TGTGCCAGCAGTGCCTCGGGACAGGTGAGAGAAACTGAAGCTTTCTTT. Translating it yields CASSASGQVRETEAFF.

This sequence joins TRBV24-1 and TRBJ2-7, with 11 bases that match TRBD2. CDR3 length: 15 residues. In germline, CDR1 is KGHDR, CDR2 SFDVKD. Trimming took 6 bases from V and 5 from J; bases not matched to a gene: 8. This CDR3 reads CATSPKLAGVNEQYF. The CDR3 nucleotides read TGTGCCACCAGTCCAAAACTAGCGGGAGTTAACGAGCAGTACTTC.

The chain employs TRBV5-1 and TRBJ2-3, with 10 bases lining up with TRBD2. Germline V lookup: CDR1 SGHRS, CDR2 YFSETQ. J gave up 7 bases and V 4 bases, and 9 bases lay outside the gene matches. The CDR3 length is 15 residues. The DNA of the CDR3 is TGCGCCAGCAGCCTTAAGCGGGAGGGGCCCCATACGCAGTATTTT. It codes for CASSLKREGPHTQYF.

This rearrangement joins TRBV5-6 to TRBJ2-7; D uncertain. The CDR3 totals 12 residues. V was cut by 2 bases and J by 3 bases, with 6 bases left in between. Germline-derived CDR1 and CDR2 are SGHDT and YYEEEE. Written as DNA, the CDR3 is TGTGCCAGCAGCTTTGGCCGCTACGAGCAGTACTTC. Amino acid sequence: CASSFGRYEQYF.

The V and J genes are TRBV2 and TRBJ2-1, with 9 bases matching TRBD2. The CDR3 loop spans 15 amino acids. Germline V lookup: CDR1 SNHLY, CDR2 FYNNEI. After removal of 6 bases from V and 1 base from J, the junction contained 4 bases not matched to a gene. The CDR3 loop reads CASSSGLASYNEQFF. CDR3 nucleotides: TGTGCCAGCAGCTCCGGACTAGCGTCCTACAATGAGCAGTTCTTC.

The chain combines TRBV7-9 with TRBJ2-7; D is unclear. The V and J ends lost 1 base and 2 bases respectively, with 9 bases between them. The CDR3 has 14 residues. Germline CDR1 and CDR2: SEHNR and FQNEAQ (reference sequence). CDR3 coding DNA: TGTGCCAGCAGCTTAGTCGGCCTAGCCTACGAGCAGTACTTC. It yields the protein CASSLVGLAYEQYF.

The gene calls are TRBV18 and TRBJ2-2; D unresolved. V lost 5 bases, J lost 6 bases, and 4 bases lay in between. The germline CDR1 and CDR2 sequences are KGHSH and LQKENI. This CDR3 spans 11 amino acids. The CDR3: CASSSSGELFF. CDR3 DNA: TGTGCCAGCTCATCATCCGGGGAGCTGTTTTTT.

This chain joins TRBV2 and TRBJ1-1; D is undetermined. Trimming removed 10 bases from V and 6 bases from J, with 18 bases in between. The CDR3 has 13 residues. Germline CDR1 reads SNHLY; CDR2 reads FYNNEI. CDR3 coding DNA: TGTGCCACCCGGGCGGGAAGTCTCGCTGAAGCTTTCTTT. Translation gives CATRAGSLAEAFF.